This T cell receptor beta chain was recorded in a study of cytomegalovirus exposure and HLA in healthy donors. General study findings and limits: Researchers counted approximately 160 TCR beta chains as cytomegalovirus-associated.

The PCR had 60 Vbeta and 13 Jbeta primers. Sequenced by immunoSEQ multiplex PCR; TCRdb stores in-frame clones only, minus some. The table has about 200,000 clones, 82% seen once. Trimming removed 0 bases from V and 7 bases from J, with 10 bases in between. This CDR3 region has 13 residues. Germline V CDR1 and CDR2: MNHNY, SVGAGI (reference sequence). The table lists this clone with a count of one. The antigen remains undetermined. The receptor was isolated from a woman in her thirties or forties in good health and CMV-seronegative. Material for sequencing was PBMCs. The genes are TRBV6-6 and TRBJ2-7; D remains unclear. The chain's CDR3 is CASSYSNQWEQYF. Here the CDR3 DNA reads TGTGCCAGCAGTTACTCGAATCAGTGGGAGCAGTACTTC.